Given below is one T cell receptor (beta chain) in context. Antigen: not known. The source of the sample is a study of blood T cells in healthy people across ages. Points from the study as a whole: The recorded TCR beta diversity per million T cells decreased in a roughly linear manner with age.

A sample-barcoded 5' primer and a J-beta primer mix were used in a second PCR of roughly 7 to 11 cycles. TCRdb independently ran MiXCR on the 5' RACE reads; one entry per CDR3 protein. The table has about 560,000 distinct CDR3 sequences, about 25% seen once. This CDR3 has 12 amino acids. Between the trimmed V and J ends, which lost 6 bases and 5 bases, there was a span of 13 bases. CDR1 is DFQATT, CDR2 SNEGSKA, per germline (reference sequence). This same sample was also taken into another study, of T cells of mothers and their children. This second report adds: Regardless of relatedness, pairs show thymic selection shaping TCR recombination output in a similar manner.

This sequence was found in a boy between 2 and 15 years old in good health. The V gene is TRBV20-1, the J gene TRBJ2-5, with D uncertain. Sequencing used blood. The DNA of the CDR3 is TGCAGTGCGGACCCAGGTGGGGAGACCCAGTACTTC. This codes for CSADPGGETQYF.